This TCR beta chain was documented in a study of cytomegalovirus exposure and HLA in healthy donors. This PCR relied on a set of 60 Vbeta primers and 13 Jbeta primers. Clones were read by immunoSEQ multiplex PCR, and TCRdb kept only the in-frame ones, dropping some. This repertoire shows under 200,000 clones, over 80% found once; its top ten account for 1.5%. Study-level results: For presence/absence analyses, sequencing depth was assumed to be roughly uniform across donors. The authors later linked a missense DCLRE1C variant to TCR beta V- and J-gene trimming. Using a false discovery rate of 0.05, a later analysis showed that around 16,000 TCR beta sequences were associated with HLA alleles.

A remark on this clone: Antigen: not known.

Sample: PBMCs. This TCR came from a girl aged 10-17 years in good health and CMV-seropositive.

This chain's CDR3 is CASSVGLAGGPALTGELFF. For the CDR3, the DNA is TGTGCCAGCAGTGTAGGGCTAGCGGGAGGGCCTGCCCTAACCGGGGAGCTGTTTTTT. The V and J genes are TRBV2 and TRBJ2-2, with 12 positions matching TRBD2. This CDR3 is 19 amino acids long. The V and J ends lost 4 bases and 5 bases, in that order; junction bases with no gene match: 14. Looked up from germline, CDR1 is SNHLY and CDR2 is FYNNEI.